The 25 T cell receptor beta chains given below trace back to one sample, sequenced in a study of cytomegalovirus exposure and HLA in healthy donors. This table comes from immunoSEQ multiplex PCR, and its TCRdb copy is limited to in-frame clones, with some not included. The profile shows 90,000 to 110,000 clones, 85% to 90% of them singletons. Sample: PBMCs. Receptors were obtained from a woman aged 18-29 years in good health and CMV-seronegative.

This chain links TRBV19 with TRBJ2-1, with a possible D match to TRBD2 (5 bases). With 5 bases removed from V and 4 bases from J, the gap between germline ends came to 15 bases. Germline CDR1 is LNHDA and CDR2 is SQIVND (reference sequence). The CDR3 spans 15 residues. Here the CDR3 reads CASSPNEGQYNEQFF. The CDR3 coding sequence is TGTGCCAGTAGTCCCAACGAGGGTCAATACAATGAGCAGTTCTTC.

This clone was detected only a few times. V and J are TRBV15 and TRBJ1-6; the D gene is possibly TRBD1 (5 bases). CDR1 and CDR2 from the germline V gene are LNHNV and YYDKDF (reference sequence). V was trimmed by 5 bases and J by 5 bases, leaving 19 bases between them. This CDR3 is built from 17 residues. The CDR3 nucleotides are TGTGCCACCAGCCAATACGGGGGAACTGTAGATAATTCACCCCTCCACTTT. It is translated as CATSQYGGTVDNSPLHF.

The chain employs TRBV4-2 and TRBJ2-1; D uncertain. From germline, CDR1 is LGHNA and CDR2 YNFKEQ. CDR3 length: 14 amino acids. Trimming pared 0 bases from V and 8 bases from J, leaving 11 bases between. CDR3 coding DNA: TGTGCCAGCAGCCAAGATGAGGTTATCTATGAGCAGTTCTTC. Its translation: CASSQDEVIYEQFF.

The gene calls are TRBV27 and TRBJ2-1; tentative D call: TRBD2 (5 bases). With 4 bases removed from V and 8 bases from J, the gap between germline ends came to 24 bases. The CDR3 consists of 17 residues. From germline, CDR1 is MNHEY and CDR2 SMNVEV (reference sequence). CDR3 sequence reads: CASSSQQPGRSGDEQFF. The CDR3 DNA reads as TGTGCCAGCAGTTCTCAGCAACCGGGCCGCTCCGGGGATGAGCAGTTCTTC.

The chain joins TRBV28 to TRBJ1-6; no firm D call. In germline, CDR1 is MDHEN, CDR2 SYDVKM. Deletions cut 5 bases from V and 0 bases from J, with 17 bases between. The CDR3 sequence is 18 residues long. CDR3 in amino acids: CASSPIGPSSSYNSPLHF. DNA for the CDR3: TGTGCCAGCAGTCCCATTGGGCCGTCAAGCTCCTATAATTCACCCCTCCACTTT.

The V and J genes are TRBV4-2 and TRBJ2-5, with 9 bases identical to TRBD2. Germline values: CDR1 LGHNA, CDR2 YNFKEQ. The CDR3 loop spans 16 amino acids. Trimming cost V 0 bases and J 4 bases; bases outside gene matches: 6. CDR3 sequence reads: CASSQDPASGIETQYF. CDR3 sequence (DNA): TGTGCCAGCAGCCAAGATCCGGCTAGCGGGATAGAGACCCAGTACTTC.

The J gene is TRBJ2-3, the V gene TRBV28; TRBD1 aligns across 7 bases. The CDR3 sequence is 17 residues long. CDR1 and CDR2 (germline): MDHEN, SYDVKM. J lost 6 bases, V lost 4 bases, and 16 bases had no gene match. CDR3 sequence reads: CASSSSGQPNPNDTQYF. CDR3 nucleotides: TGTGCCAGCAGTTCGTCGGGACAGCCAAACCCCAACGATACGCAGTATTTT. The variable domain in full, completed from reference TRBV28 and TRBJ2-3, reads DVKVTQSSRYLVKRTGEKVFLECVQDMDHENMFWYRQDPGLGLRLIYFSYDVKMKEKGDIPEGYSVSREKKERFSLILESASTNQTSMYLCASSSSGQPNPNDTQYFGPGTRLTVL.

J is TRBJ2-3 and V is TRBV9; 8 positions match TRBD1. Trimming cost V 7 bases and J 2 bases; bases outside gene matches: 15. CDR1 SGDLS and CDR2 YYNGEE come from the germline V gene. CDR3 length equals 17 residues. CDR3 loop: CASAYGRTGLSTDTQYF. As DNA, the CDR3 is TGTGCCAGCGCCTACGGCCGGACAGGGTTGTCCACAGATACGCAGTATTTT.

V usage is TRBV18 and J usage is TRBJ2-7, with 8 bases fitting TRBD1. Unmatched junction bases numbered 3, after V lost 0 bases and J lost 5 bases. Germline V gene sequence: CDR1 KGHSH, CDR2 LQKENI. The CDR3 runs to 14 residues. The CDR3 DNA sequence: TGTGCCAGCTCACCACCTCGGGACAGGAACGAGCAGTACTTC. As protein: CASSPPRDRNEQYF. Looking up the rest from reference TRBV18 and TRBJ2-7 gives the full variable domain: NAGVMQNPRHLVRRRGQEARLRCSPMKGHSHVYWYRQLPEEGLKFMVYLQKENIIDESGMPKERFSAEFPKEGPSILRIQQVVRGDSAAYFCASSPPRDRNEQYFGPGTRLTVT.

This sequence joins TRBV7-2 and TRBJ2-3, with 14 bases aligning to TRBD2. The germline V gene encodes CDR1 SGHTA and CDR2 FQGNSA. J gave up 2 bases and V 1 base, and 5 bases lay outside the gene matches. This CDR3 spans 18 amino acids. The CDR3, as DNA: TGTGCCAGCAGCTTAGTCCGGACTAGCGGGGGGTACACAGATACGCAGTATTTT. This gives the protein CASSLVRTSGGYTDTQYF.

The rearrangement joins TRBV4-3 to TRBJ2-7; D is undetermined. CDR3 length equals 14 residues. Per germline, CDR1 LGHNA and CDR2 YSLEER. The V end lost 1 base, the J end lost 5 bases, and 12 bases lay between the germline ends. Written as DNA, the CDR3 is TGCGCCAGCAGCCAAGCCGGCAGGTTGGACGAGCAGTACTTC. Translation gives CASSQAGRLDEQYF.

The rearrangement links TRBV11-3 to TRBJ2-5, with 8 bases fitting TRBD1. The germline CDR1 and CDR2 sequences are SGHNT and YENEEA. The CDR3 extends over 15 amino acids. V lost 4 bases and J lost 6; bases outside the gene matches: 10. CDR3 protein: CASSYKGQGAKTQYF. The CDR3, as DNA: TGTGCCAGCAGCTATAAGGGGCAGGGGGCAAAGACCCAGTACTTC.

The count of this clone is one. The gene calls are TRBV27 and TRBJ2-3; 10 bases are shared with TRBD1. Germline CDR1 MNHEY, CDR2 SMNVEV (reference sequence). V shed 6 bases, J shed 0 bases, and the junction held 9 bases outside the gene matches. This CDR3 comprises 17 residues. The CDR3 DNA sequence: TGTGCCAGCAGCTACTTACCGGGACAGGGGAGCACAGATACGCAGTATTTT. The encoded protein is CASSYLPGQGSTDTQYF.

This chain connects TRBV20-1 to TRBJ2-7; a weak D match, TRBD1 (5 bases). Between the trimmed V and J ends, which lost 6 bases and 4 bases, there was a span of 7 bases. CDR1 and CDR2 from the germline V gene are DFQATT and SNEGSKA (reference sequence). The CDR3 extends over 10 amino acids. This CDR3 reads CSAQGYEQYF. CDR3 coding DNA: TGCAGTGCGCAGGGTTACGAGCAGTACTTC.

The J gene is TRBJ1-2, the V gene TRBV28; D unclear. With 6 bases removed from V and 4 bases from J, the gap between germline ends came to 15 bases. CDR1 is MDHEN and CDR2 is SYDVKM in the germline V gene. This CDR3 contains 14 residues. This CDR3 is CASSSTVSSYGYTF. CDR3 nucleotides: TGTGCCAGCAGCTCTACGGTGAGCTCCTATGGCTACACCTTC.

The chain has TRBV4-1 and TRBJ2-3; perhaps TRBD2 as D (5 bases). The CDR3 has 17 residues. CDR1 is MGHRA, CDR2 YSYEKL, per germline. V was cut by 2 bases and J by 0 bases, with 15 bases left in between. The CDR3 reads CASSQPRHTGSTDTQYF. CDR3 in DNA: TGCGCCAGCAGCCAACCCCGTCACACGGGGAGCACAGATACGCAGTATTTT.

This clone showed up just a few times. CDR3 in amino acids: CASGPGSYQPQHF. DNA for the CDR3: TGTGCCAGCGGACCAGGGTCCTATCAGCCCCAGCATTTT. The chain employs TRBV7-2 and TRBJ1-5; a possible D gene is TRBD1 (5 bases). CDR1 is SGHTA and CDR2 is FQGNSA in the germline V gene. The CDR3 consists of 13 residues. Trimming removed 8 bases at V and 5 bases at J, with 13 bases between.

This rearrangement joins TRBV14 to TRBJ2-7, with TRBD1 as a possible D gene (6 bases). The CDR3 is 11 residues long. V was shortened by 4 bases and J by 6 bases, with 7 bases between the two germline ends. The germline gives CDR1 SGHDN, CDR2 FVKESK. CDR3 loop: CASSRGGEQYF. The CDR3 region has the DNA TGTGCCAGCAGCCGAGGGGGCGAGCAGTACTTC.

The gene calls are TRBV5-6 and TRBJ1-2, with 8 bases aligning to TRBD1. Germline V gene sequence: CDR1 SGHDT, CDR2 YYEEEE. The CDR3 is 18 amino acids. Trimming removed 4 bases from V and 6 bases from J; junction bases left unmatched: 20. The CDR3 bases are TGTGCCAGCAGCCCCGGGACAGGCGGTCTACCTCTGGGGGATGGCTACACCTTC. Amino acids: CASSPGTGGLPLGDGYTF. Complete variable domain (other parts from reference TRBV5-6 and TRBJ1-2): DAGVTQSPTHLIKTRGQQVTLRCSPKSGHDTVSWYQQALGQGPQFIFQYYEEEERQRGNFPDRFSGHQFPNYSSELNVNALLLGDSALYLCASSPGTGGLPLGDGYTFGSGTRLTVV.

The chain couples TRBV30 to TRBJ1-1, with D tentatively TRBD1 (5 bases). There are 13 residues in the CDR3. Germline loops: CDR1 GTSNPN, CDR2 SVGIG (reference sequence). The V end was cut by 2 bases, the J end by 2 bases, with 9 bases between. CDR3 sequence reads: CAWSRQRNTEAFF. The CDR3, as DNA: TGTGCCTGGAGTAGACAGAGAAACACTGAAGCTTTCTTT.

The sample holds a few counts of this clone. DNA of the CDR3: TGTGCCAGCAGCCCATGGACTCAGTCCTACGAGCAGTACTTC. This translates into CASSPWTQSYEQYF. The J gene is TRBJ2-7, the V gene TRBV11-2; perhaps TRBD2 as D (5 bases). Germline loops: CDR1 SGHAT, CDR2 FQNNGV. This CDR3 is 14 amino acids long. V lost 5 bases, J lost 1 base, and 12 bases lay in between. The whole variable domain, remainder taken from reference TRBV11-2 and TRBJ2-7, is EAGVAQSPRYKIIEKRQSVAFWCNPISGHATLYWYQQILGQGPKLLIQFQNNGVVDDSQLPKDRFSAERLKGVDSTLKIQPAKLEDSAVYLCASSPWTQSYEQYFGPGTRLTVT.

The chain couples TRBV28 to TRBJ1-5, with 9 positions matching TRBD1. The CDR3 has 16 amino acids. V was clipped by 3 bases and J by 4 bases; unmatched bases: 7. Germline-derived CDR1 and CDR2 are MDHEN and SYDVKM. CDR3 DNA sequence: TGTGCCAGCAGTTTCTCGGGACAGGGAGAGAATCAGCCCCAGCATTTT. This codes for CASSFSGQGENQPQHF.

This chain joins TRBV30 and TRBJ1-1; D is perhaps TRBD1 (5 bases). CDR1 GTSNPN and CDR2 SVGIG come from the germline V gene (reference sequence). V was pared by 5 bases and J by 2 bases, with 18 bases between. This CDR3 region has 15 residues. CDR3: CAWAVTAGLNTEAFF. The CDR3 region has the DNA TGTGCCTGGGCCGTGACAGCAGGGCTCAACACTGAAGCTTTCTTT.

The rearrangement links TRBV7-9 to TRBJ2-3; unclear D gene. The CDR3 has 12 amino acids. The V end was cut by 4 bases, the J end by 3 bases, with 5 bases between. Germline V CDR1 and CDR2: SEHNR, FQNEAQ (reference sequence). CDR3 loop: CASSSPTDTQYF. CDR3 nucleotides: TGTGCCAGCAGCTCCCCTACAGATACGCAGTATTTT.

This CDR3 reads CSVEDPGLAGQETQYF. In DNA, the CDR3 is TGCAGCGTTGAAGACCCGGGACTAGCGGGGCAAGAGACCCAGTACTTC. This chain uses TRBV29-1 with TRBJ2-5; 13 bases fit TRBD2. With 0 bases clipped from V and 2 bases from J, the junction kept 3 bases outside the gene matches. Germline CDR1 reads SQVTM; CDR2 reads ANQGSEA. This CDR3 contains 16 residues.